This TCR beta chain is from a study of blood T cells in healthy people across ages. Germline CDR1 is DFQATT and CDR2 is SNEGSKA (reference sequence). The CDR3 spans 16 residues. General study points: Lack of knowledge of donor CMV status possibly confounded expanded clonotype changes. Roughly linearly, TCR beta diversity per million T cells fell as age increased.

The second PCR ran roughly 6 to 11 cycles with a sample-barcoded 5' primer and J-beta primers. A single record per CDR3 protein comes from TCRdb applying MiXCR to the 5' RACE reads. The sample lists about 680,000 distinct CDR3 sequences, around 49% occurring once. This clonotype was seen only a few times. As yet, its antigen is unknown. The rearrangement joins TRBV20-1 to TRBJ2-5, with TRBD1 matching 7 bases. The end of the DNA is better explained by TRBJ2-7, so the J call may be wrong. Sequencing was done on a sample of blood. The clonotype was recovered from a woman aged 60 to 75 in good health. The chain's CDR3 is CSASPLTGFLAHEQYF. Written as DNA, the CDR3 is TGCAGTGCTAGTCCCTTGACAGGGTTTTTGGCCCACGAGCAGTACTTC.